This TCR beta chain emerged from a study of blood T cells in healthy people across ages. A second PCR, run for about 6 to 11 cycles, used a sample-barcoded 5' primer plus a J-beta primer mix. The template-switch adaptor was a 5' adaptor with 12 random nucleotides. It tagged each cDNA molecule. TCRdb called the 5' RACE reads again in MiXCR, with one record for every CDR3 protein. The sample contains hundreds of thousands of distinct CDR3 sequences, around 41% of which appear only once. In regard to this clonotype: Its specificity is unknown.

General observations from the study: PBMCs went unsorted, and a conclusive naive versus antigen-experienced comparison was therefore prevented.

The germline V gene has CDR1 SGHTA and CDR2 FQGTGA. The V and J ends lost 3 bases and 9 bases, in that order; junction bases with no gene match: 7. The CDR3 sequence is 16 residues long. The sequenced material came from blood. The V and J genes are TRBV7-3 and TRBJ2-3; 15 nucleotides align to TRBD2. The TCR sequence derives from a man aged 80 or over in good health. CDR3 coding DNA: TGTGCCAGCAGCTTCGGGACTAGCGGGAGGAGGGGCACGCAGTATTTT. Its translation is CASSFGTSGRRGTQYF.